A selection of T cell receptor beta chains follows, all from one sample in a study of circulating CD8 cells and anti-PD-1 response in melanoma. TCRdb redid the calling of the reads with MiXCR, one entry per CDR3 protein. The sample gives some 560 distinct CDR3 sequences, about 8.1% of which show up once; under 45% is in the top ten. Sequenced here: CD8+ T cells from PBMCs, sampled at baseline or after one month of anti-PD-1 therapy (not recorded which). The receptors stem from a human donor with melanoma. CDR3s leave out the opening cysteine and the closing phenylalanine or tryptophan. A D gene is named only where the DNA matches it firmly.

j_gene | d_gene | v_gene | CDR3aa
TRBJ1-2 | NA | TRBV20-1 | SARAWTPANYGYT
TRBJ1-5 | TRBD1 | TRBV27 | ASSSFGQGRHQPQH
TRBJ1-4 | NA | TRBV12-3/TRBV12-4 | ASSRESLSEKLF
TRBJ1-5 | NA | TRBV19 | ASSMQDQPQH
TRBJ1-1 | NA | TRBV20-1 | SARDFKGTDTEAF
TRBJ2-2 | NA | TRBV24-1 | ATSAHRNTGELF
TRBJ1-5 | NA | TRBV20-1 | SATGQAIQGGNQPQH
TRBJ2-5 | TRBD1 | TRBV5-5 | ASSWDRDTEETQY
TRBJ1-4 | TRBD1 | TRBV4-3 | ASSQEPTGYGEKLF
TRBJ2-1 | TRBD2 | TRBV19 | ASSPGTSGTFSYNEQF
TRBJ2-7 | TRBD1 | TRBV4-1 | ASSQFRDSPYEQY
TRBJ2-1 | TRBD2 | TRBV19 | ASRRTSGAYNEQF
TRBJ2-2 | TRBD1 | TRBV9 | ASSVGGQGSGELF
TRBJ2-6 | NA | TRBV19 | ASNLGSSGANVLT
TRBJ2-3 | NA | TRBV6-5 | ASSRRGTDTQY
TRBJ2-1 | TRBD2 | TRBV19 | ASSITSGEYNEQF
TRBJ2-1 | NA | TRBV12-3/TRBV12-4 | ASREALTSSYNEQF
TRBJ2-3 | TRBD2 | TRBV20-1 | SARGTSGFTDTQY
NA | TRBD1 | TRBV7-2 | ASSPRQGGSTDTQH
TRBJ2-3 | NA | TRBV21-1 | ASSKVPIRGTDTQY
TRBJ1-1 | NA | TRBV19 | ASKTGIAEAF
TRBJ2-3 | TRBD2 | TRBV3-1 | ASSQDVAGASSTQY
TRBJ1-2 | NA | TRBV28 | ASSLGSGGLEGYT
TRBJ1-5 | NA | TRBV6-5 | ASSALGTRGNQPQH
TRBJ2-7 | NA | TRBV2 | ASSEDTGGYEQY
TRBJ2-2 | TRBD2 | TRBV19 | ASSIGGGPGELF
TRBJ2-1 | NA | TRBV7-2 | ASSRPNLDNEQF
TRBJ1-1 | TRBD1 | TRBV7-9 | ASRKQGAIVNTEAF
TRBJ2-2 | NA | TRBV28 | ASSEGIQSGELF
TRBJ2-1 | NA | TRBV7-9 | ASSSRDFGALEQF
TRBJ2-1 | TRBD1 | TRBV29-1 | SVEISRDRLIYEQF
TRBJ2-7 | NA | TRBV2 | ASGRGYEQY
TRBJ2-2 | NA | TRBV28 | ASRRANTGELF
TRBJ2-7 | NA | TRBV9 | ASSARDGAAYEQY
TRBJ2-1 | TRBD1 | TRBV5-8 | ASSFVTGDHHEQF
TRBJ2-1 | TRBD2 | TRBV19 | ASSTTSGDYNEQF
TRBJ2-7 | NA | TRBV4-1 | ASSQFGGPYEQY
TRBJ2-5 | NA | TRBV19 | ASSISETQY
TRBJ2-5 | NA | TRBV5-5 | ASRHHGPGWETQY
TRBJ2-3 | NA | TRBV28 | ASSFLSGTDTQY
TRBJ1-2 | NA | TRBV27 | ASSPRDTPNYGYT
TRBJ1-1 | NA | TRBV7-9 | ASSSSTAEAF
TRBJ1-4 | NA | TRBV29-1 | SVDGGGNEKLF
TRBJ1-5 | NA | TRBV27 | ATSNREGQPQH
TRBJ2-5 | NA | TRBV19 | ASSPHAGSETQY
TRBJ2-7 | TRBD1 | TRBV2 | ASHPTGTGDYDQY
TRBJ2-1 | NA | TRBV19 | ASSIDPVEVAYNEQF
TRBJ1-5 | NA | TRBV19 | ASSIPGNQPQH
TRBJ2-7 | NA | TRBV28 | ASSFEQGRYEQY
TRBJ2-7 | TRBD1 | TRBV28 | ACSYRGSHDEQY
TRBJ2-5 | TRBD1 | TRBV19 | ASSHRRGQGEETQY
TRBJ1-1 | NA | TRBV21-1 | ASSNLQPMNTEAF
TRBJ2-7 | NA | TRBV27 | ASSPQVRQGSYEQY